This passage covers 11 T cell receptor beta chains from one sample sequenced in a study of cytomegalovirus exposure and HLA in healthy donors. The study ran its PCR with 60 Vbeta and 13 Jbeta primers. The table came from immunoSEQ multiplex PCR; TCRdb's copy has only in-frame clones and leaves some out. The sample has around 150,000 clones, around 69% seen once. The sequenced sample was PBMCs. Every receptor here comes from a man in his 60s in good health and CMV-seronegative.

The gene calls are TRBV10-3 and TRBJ2-7; possibly TRBD2 for D (5 bases). Trimming removed 3 bases at V and 2 bases at J, with 14 bases between. This CDR3 has 15 amino acids. Germline CDR1 ENHRY, CDR2 SYGVKD. CDR3 coding DNA: TGTGCCATCAGTGAAACGGGTAGCGTAGCCTACGAGCAGTACTTC. This encodes CAISETGSVAYEQYF.

With regard to this clone: Germline is not matched at one junction end, which may reflect a read error. This chain joins TRBV5-1 and TRBJ2-7; D uncertain. This CDR3 is built from 14 residues. Germline CDR1 SGHRS, CDR2 YFSETQ. This CDR3 is CASSLDVIPYGQYF. DNA for the CDR3: TGCGCCAGCAGCTTGGATGTCATTCCCTACGGGCAGTACTTC.

A few counts support this clone. The CDR3 DNA follows: TGTGCCAGCACTAGGGGCCCAGGGGGCTCAGAGACCCAGTACTTC. The encoded protein is CASTRGPGGSETQYF. The V and J genes are TRBV2 and TRBJ2-5; the match to TRBD1 covers 8 bases. Germline V CDR1 and CDR2: SNHLY, FYNNEI. The CDR3 has 15 amino acids. Trimming cost V 7 bases and J 4 bases; bases outside gene matches: 11.

The chain recombines TRBV6-1 with TRBJ2-3, with 7 bases identical to TRBD1. Germline V gives CDR1 MNHNS, CDR2 SASEGT. This CDR3 has 15 amino acids. The V gene end was trimmed by 8 bases and the J gene end by 2 bases; junction bases not matched to a gene: 10. The CDR3 is CASAYRGRNTDTQYF. Written as DNA, the CDR3 is TGTGCCAGCGCCTACAGGGGCAGAAACACAGATACGCAGTATTTT.

The table lists this clone with a count of one. The rearrangement joins TRBV5-1 to TRBJ2-5, with D maybe TRBD2 (5 bases). This CDR3 is 14 amino acids long. Trimming pared 4 bases from V and 5 bases from J, leaving 15 bases between. CDR1 SGHRS and CDR2 YFSETQ come from the germline V gene. In DNA, the CDR3 is TGCGCCAGCAGCATAATGGGAGATATGGAGACCCAGTACTTC. Translating it yields CASSIMGDMETQYF.

This clone was observed a handful of times. V gene TRBV6-5 combines with J gene TRBJ2-7; 8 bases agree with TRBD2. There are 15 residues in the CDR3. V shed 6 bases, J shed 5 bases, and the junction held 12 bases outside the gene matches. Looked up from germline, CDR1 is MNHEY and CDR2 is SVGAGI. CDR3: CASRGLARAFHEQYF. The CDR3 DNA is TGTGCCAGCAGAGGACTAGCAAGGGCCTTCCACGAGCAGTACTTC.

The chain recombines TRBV28 with TRBJ1-5, with TRBD1 matching over 11 bases. The V gene's germline CDR1 is MDHEN and CDR2 SYDVKM. This CDR3 has 15 amino acids. Trimming at V came to 6 bases and at J to 2 bases, leaving 3 bases not matched to a gene. The CDR3 nucleotides are TGTGCCAGCAGGAGGGGACAGGGGGGCAATCAGCCCCAGCATTTT. Amino acids: CASRRGQGGNQPQHF.

The gene calls are TRBV6-5 and TRBJ1-1, with 9 bases identical to TRBD1. The CDR3 totals 14 residues. Germline lookup yields CDR1 MNHEY and CDR2 SVGAGI. After removal of 4 bases from V and 4 bases from J, the junction contained 4 bases not matched to a gene. The CDR3 DNA sequence: TGTGCCAGCAGTTGGGACAGGGTGGTCACTGAAGCTTTCTTT. Amino acid sequence: CASSWDRVVTEAFF.

The chain recombines TRBV6-1 with TRBJ1-6; TRBD1 matches 7 bases. Germline CDR1 reads MNHNS; CDR2 reads SASEGT. The CDR3 spans 13 residues. With V trimmed by 1 base and J by 18 bases, 9 bases remained unmatched. CDR3 in amino acids: CASSEVGRDSAHF. CDR3 nucleotides: TGTGCCAGCAGTGAAGTGGGCCGGGACAGTGCCCACTTT.

The V and J genes are TRBV18 and TRBJ2-7, with D possibly being TRBD2 (7 bases). V gave up 3 bases and J gave up 2 bases, with 14 bases separating them. This CDR3 contains 15 residues. The germline CDR1 and CDR2 sequences are KGHSH and LQKENI. The CDR3 DNA sequence: TGTGCCAGCTCACCCCCGGCGGGGGCCGCCTACGAGCAGTACTTC. Its translation is CASSPPAGAAYEQYF.

The chain employs TRBV6-1 and TRBJ2-2, with a tentative D call TRBD1 (6 bases). Germline V gene data show CDR1 as MNHNS and CDR2 as SASEGT. The CDR3 extends over 15 amino acids. V dropped 4 bases and J dropped 3 bases, with 12 bases sitting between them. CDR3 coding DNA: TGTGCCAGCAGTGGTCGGCAGGGGTACACCGGGGAGCTGTTTTTT. It yields the protein CASSGRQGYTGELFF.